This TCR beta chain was retrieved from a study of T cell responses to AZD1222 COVID-19 vaccine. Notes on the study in general: Dominant CD4 TCR responses targeted spike regions 160-218 and 743-854. A mostly white British donor set with more females was recruited, and clonal diversity was possibly underestimated. Seropositive at baseline were only a handful of AZD1222 recipients.

Second-dose recipients at about 4 or about 12 weeks were treated as one pooled group. Sequenced by immunoSEQ multiplex PCR; TCRdb stores in-frame clones only, minus some. Of around 120,000 clones in the sample, roughly 85% were seen once. CDR3 length: 14 amino acids. Trimming pared 1 base from V and 4 bases from J, leaving 10 bases between. Looked up from germline, CDR1 is MGHDK and CDR2 is SYGVNS. As to this clone: Its antigen is unidentified.

This chain links TRBV25-1 with TRBJ2-5; D is possibly TRBD1 or TRBD2 (6 bases each). The sequence came from an adult who received the AZD1222 COVID-19 vaccine. The sample in question was peripheral blood, obtained 28 days after the second AZD1222 dose. CDR3 in amino acids: CASSEWGAGETQYF. In DNA, the CDR3 is TGTGCCAGCAGTGAATGGGGGGCGGGAGAGACCCAGTACTTC.